This T cell receptor (beta chain) was identified during a study of T cells after yellow fever vaccination. Making TCR cDNA involved 5'RACE template switching, which added UMIs and a universal primer site. TCRdb called the 5' RACE reads again in MiXCR, with one record for every CDR3 protein. The sample records 300,000 or so distinct CDR3 sequences, roughly 13% being singletons. Germline CDR1 reads MNHNS; CDR2 reads SASEGT. The CDR3 runs to 15 residues. Trimming at V came to 6 bases and at J to 3 bases, leaving 5 bases not matched to a gene. The clonotype comes from a man aged 25-45 years who received the YFV17D yellow fever vaccine. The material sequenced was CD4+ T cells sorted from PBMCs, taken 45 days after the yellow fever booster vaccination. The chain uses TRBV6-1 and TRBJ2-1; TRBD2 matches 10 bases. CDR3 loop: CASRDTSGIYNEQFF. DNA for the CDR3: TGTGCCAGCAGGGACACTAGCGGGATCTACAATGAGCAGTTCTTC.